The sequence of this TCR beta chain was determined in a study of T cells after yellow fever vaccination. Findings of the study overall: FACS-sorted repertoires could contain abundant clonotypes contaminating from the bulk population.

Comment on this clonotype: The antigen is not known.

Conversion of TCR transcripts into cDNA relied on 5'RACE template switching, which added a universal primer site and UMIs. TCRdb re-analysed the 5' RACE reads in MiXCR, keeping a single row per CDR3 protein. The repertoire consists of some 390,000 distinct CDR3 sequences, with 15% to 20% occurring once and the leading ten covering 15% to 20%. This TCR came from a man younger than 35 who received the YFV17D yellow fever vaccine. The sequencing used PBMCs, collected before the yellow fever booster vaccination.

As DNA, the CDR3 is TGTGCCAGCAGTGAAGACAGGGGGCTTTTCTATCAGCCCCAGCATTTT. The encoded protein is CASSEDRGLFYQPQHF. The chain is built from TRBV6-1 and TRBJ1-5; TRBD1 matches at 9 bases. This CDR3 is built from 16 residues. With 1 base clipped from V and 5 bases from J, the junction kept 6 bases outside the gene matches. Germline CDR1 reads MNHNS; CDR2 reads SASEGT.